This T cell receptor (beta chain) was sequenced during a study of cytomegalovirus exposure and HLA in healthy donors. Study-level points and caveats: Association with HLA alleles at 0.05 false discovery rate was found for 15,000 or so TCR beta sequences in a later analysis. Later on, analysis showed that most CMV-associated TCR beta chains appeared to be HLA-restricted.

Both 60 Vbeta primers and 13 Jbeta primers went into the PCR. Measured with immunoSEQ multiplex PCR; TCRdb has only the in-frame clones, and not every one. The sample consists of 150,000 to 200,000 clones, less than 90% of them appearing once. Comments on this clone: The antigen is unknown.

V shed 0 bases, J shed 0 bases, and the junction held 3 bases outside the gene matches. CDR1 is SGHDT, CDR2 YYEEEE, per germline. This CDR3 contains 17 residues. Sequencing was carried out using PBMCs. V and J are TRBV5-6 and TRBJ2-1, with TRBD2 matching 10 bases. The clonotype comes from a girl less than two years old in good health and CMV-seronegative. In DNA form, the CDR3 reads TGTGCCAGCAGCTTGGCCCTAGCGGGGGCCTCCTACAATGAGCAGTTCTTC. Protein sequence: CASSLALAGASYNEQFF. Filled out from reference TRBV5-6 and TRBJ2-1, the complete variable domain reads DAGVTQSPTHLIKTRGQQVTLRCSPKSGHDTVSWYQQALGQGPQFIFQYYEEEERQRGNFPDRFSGHQFPNYSSELNVNALLLGDSALYLCASSLALAGASYNEQFFGPGTRLTVL.